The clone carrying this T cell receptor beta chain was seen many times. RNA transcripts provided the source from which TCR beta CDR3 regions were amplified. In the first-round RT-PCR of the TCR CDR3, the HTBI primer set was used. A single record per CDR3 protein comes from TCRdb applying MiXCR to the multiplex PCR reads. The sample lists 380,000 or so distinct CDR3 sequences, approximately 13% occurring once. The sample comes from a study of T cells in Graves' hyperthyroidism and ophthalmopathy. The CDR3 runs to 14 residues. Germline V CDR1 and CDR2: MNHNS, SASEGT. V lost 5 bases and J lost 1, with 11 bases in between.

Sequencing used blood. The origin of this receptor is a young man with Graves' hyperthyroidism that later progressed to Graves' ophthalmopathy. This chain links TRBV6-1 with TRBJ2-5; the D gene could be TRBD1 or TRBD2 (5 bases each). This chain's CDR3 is CASSHGALQETQYF. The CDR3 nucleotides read TGTGCCAGCAGTCACGGGGCGCTCCAAGAGACCCAGTACTTC.